These 22 T cell receptor beta chains came from one sample sequenced in a study of CD8+ T cells in alopecia areata. Treatment described: oral pan-JAK inhibitor, 5-10 mg twice daily. Extracted RNA was reverse transcribed into cDNA, the sequencing template. Clones were read by immunoSEQ multiplex PCR, and TCRdb kept only the in-frame ones, dropping some. The table records fewer than 350,000 clones, over 45% of them present only once. Sequencing used CD4+ T cells sorted from blood, obtained at week 24, from a patient treated with tofacitinib. The origin of the receptors is a human donor with alopecia areata.

The chain joins TRBV7-2 to TRBJ1-5, with no clear D. The CDR3 consists of 14 residues. Germline V gene lookup returns CDR1 SGHTA and CDR2 FQGNSA. V was pared by 0 bases and J by 3 bases, with 6 bases between. CDR3 region: CASSLAGPNQPQHF. The CDR3 DNA is TGTGCCAGCAGCTTAGCCGGGCCCAATCAGCCCCAGCATTTT.

V is TRBV5-4 and J is TRBJ2-1; perhaps TRBD1 as D (7 bases). Germline V gene data show CDR1 as SGHNT and CDR2 as YYREEE (reference sequence). CDR3 size: 14 residues. V lost 5 bases and J lost 7, with 16 bases in between. The CDR3 DNA follows: TGTGCCAGCAGTACCGGAGGGGGCCGTAATGAGCAGTTCTTC. Its translation: CASSTGGGRNEQFF. Based on the CDR3 plus reference TRBV5-4 and TRBJ2-1, the full variable domain is ETGVTQSPTHLIKTRGQQVTLRCSSQSGHNTVSWYQQALGQGPQFIFQYYREEENGRGNFPPRFSGLQFPNYSSELNVNALELDDSALYLCASSTGGGRNEQFFGPGTRLTVL.

The genes are TRBV6-5 and TRBJ1-5; tentative D call: TRBD1 (5 bases). Per the germline V gene, CDR1 is MNHEY and CDR2 is SVGAGI. This CDR3 has 14 residues. V was clipped by 5 bases and J by 1 base, with 9 bases between them. The CDR3 coding sequence is TGTGCCAGCAGTCCAGGGTTGAGCAATCAGCCCCAGCATTTT. Amino acid sequence: CASSPGLSNQPQHF.

The sample holds a few counts of this clone. The gene calls are TRBV5-1 and TRBJ2-2; D possibly corresponds to TRBD1 (6 bases). The CDR3 has 15 residues. From germline, CDR1 is SGHRS and CDR2 YFSETQ. V lost 0 bases to trimming and J lost 1 base, with 7 bases between them. DNA for the CDR3: TGCGCCAGCAGCTTGGAGGGACAGAACACCGGGGAGCTGTTTTTT. Translation: CASSLEGQNTGELFF.

The table lists this clone with a few counts. The rearrangement uses TRBV2 and TRBJ2-2; D is unclear. The CDR3 length is 12 residues. V lost 1 base and J lost 4, with 1 base in between. Germline loops: CDR1 SNHLY, CDR2 FYNNEI. CDR3 loop: CASSEGTGELFF. CDR3 sequence (DNA): TGTGCCAGCAGTGAAGGCACCGGGGAGCTGTTTTTT.

The chain uses TRBV29-1 and TRBJ2-6; D not resolved. This CDR3 is 14 amino acids long. Germline V CDR1 and CDR2: SQVTM, ANQGSEA. The V gene lost 6 bases and the J gene lost 0 bases, with 9 bases spanning the gap. The CDR3 coding sequence is TGCAGCGTCACTACAGACTCTGGGGCCAACGTCCTGACTTTC. The encoded protein is CSVTTDSGANVLTF.

The chain carries TRBV30 and TRBJ2-7; D remains unclear. V shed 0 bases and J shed 5 bases, with 8 bases lying between them. Germline V gene sequence: CDR1 GTSNPN, CDR2 SVGIG (reference sequence). This CDR3 is 12 amino acids long. CDR3 sequence (DNA): TGTGCCTGGAGTGTAGGTTCCCACGAGCAGTACTTC. Translation gives CAWSVGSHEQYF.

The rearrangement links TRBV6-6 to TRBJ2-1; 8 nucleotides line up with TRBD2. Germline V gene data show CDR1 as MNHNY and CDR2 as SVGAGI (reference sequence). V trimming: 6 bases; J trimming: 0 bases; junction bases outside the gene matches: 7. CDR3 length: 16 amino acids. Written as DNA, the CDR3 is TGTGCCAGCAGGCTATTAGCGGGGAGCTCCTACAATGAGCAGTTCTTC. This sequence encodes CASRLLAGSSYNEQFF.

The chain carries TRBV4-1 and TRBJ2-7, with 10 bases aligning to TRBD1. V lost 3 bases and J lost 3; bases outside the gene matches: 5. Germline V gives CDR1 MGHRA, CDR2 YSYEKL. The CDR3 has 15 amino acids. CDR3 DNA sequence: TGCGCCAGCAGCCAGCCGGGACAGGGGCGCTACGAGCAGTACTTC. Its protein is CASSQPGQGRYEQYF.

The chain has TRBV7-6 and TRBJ2-2; unclear D gene. In germline, CDR1 is SGHVS, CDR2 FNYEAQ. The ends were cut back, 1 base at V and 3 bases at J, with 9 bases in the middle. The CDR3 is 15 residues long. The CDR3 here is CASSLGGSHTGELFF. Written as DNA, the CDR3 is TGTGCCAGCAGCTTAGGGGGTTCGCACACCGGGGAGCTGTTTTTT.

The V gene is TRBV5-6, the J gene TRBJ1-6, with a weak D call TRBD1 (6 bases). Germline lookup yields CDR1 SGHDT and CDR2 YYEEEE. This CDR3 comprises 16 residues. V was shortened by 7 bases and J by 6 bases, with 20 bases between the two germline ends. The CDR3 spells CASEPSTGRGNSPLHF. The CDR3 bases are TGTGCCAGCGAACCTTCGACAGGCCGGGGTAATTCACCCCTCCACTTT.

Written as DNA, the CDR3 is TGCAGTGCTAGTCCTAATGAAAAACTGTTTTTT. It codes for CSASPNEKLFF. The chain uses TRBV20-1 and TRBJ1-4; D ambiguous. CDR3 size: 11 residues. V gave up 3 bases and J gave up 3 bases, with 2 bases separating them. The germline V gene encodes CDR1 DFQATT and CDR2 SNEGSKA (reference sequence).

The V gene is TRBV10-3, the J gene TRBJ1-3; D unclear. Trimming stripped 3 bases from V and 3 bases from J, with 9 bases between. The CDR3 runs 14 residues. Germline CDR1 ENHRY, CDR2 SYGVKD. CDR3 sequence reads: CAISDGVRGNTIYF. In DNA, the CDR3 is TGTGCCATCAGTGATGGGGTCCGTGGAAACACCATATATTTT.

The chain links TRBV29-1 to TRBJ2-2; D not certain. V lost 5 bases, J lost 3 bases, and 10 bases lay in between. The CDR3 is 13 residues long. CDR1 and CDR2 from the germline V gene are SQVTM and ANQGSEA. In nucleotides, the CDR3 is TGCAGCGTTTGTCGGCTTTACACCGGGGAGCTGTTTTTT. It is translated as CSVCRLYTGELFF.

CDR3 protein: CASSSPGTTMGEQYF. The CDR3, as DNA: TGTGCCAGCAGCTCGCCCGGGACTACCATGGGGGAGCAGTACTTC. The chain links TRBV13 to TRBJ2-7, with TRBD2 matching over 7 bases. This CDR3 has 15 residues. Germline trimming cut 4 bases from V and 7 bases from J; bases unmatched to any gene: 13. The germline V gene encodes CDR1 PRHDT and CDR2 FYEKMQ (reference sequence).

This clone was observed a few times. The V and J genes are TRBV6-5 and TRBJ2-4; no definite D call. Trimming shortened V by 4 bases and J by 8 bases, and 6 bases separated the two germline ends. This CDR3 is built from 11 residues. In germline, CDR1 is MNHEY, CDR2 SVGAGI. CDR3 nucleotides: TGTGCCAGCAGTTTCAGCGACATTCAGTACTTC. Translating gives CASSFSDIQYF.

The chain couples TRBV28 to TRBJ1-5; 8 nucleotides match TRBD1. The length of the CDR3 is 17 residues. In germline, CDR1 is MDHEN, CDR2 SYDVKM. Trimming cost V 4 bases and J 6 bases; bases outside gene matches: 14. In DNA, the CDR3 is TGTGCCAGCAGTTCCAGCCCAGGGGGCTCGGTAAGTCAGCCCCAGCATTTT. Residues: CASSSSPGGSVSQPQHF.

The rearrangement uses TRBV28 and TRBJ2-2, with 7 bases matching TRBD1. The length of the CDR3 is 14 residues. V lost 8 bases and J lost 3; bases outside the gene matches: 6. From germline, CDR1 is MDHEN and CDR2 SYDVKM. The CDR3 region has the DNA TGTGCCAGCGATGAACAGGGGTACACCGGGGAGCTGTTTTTT. Protein product: CASDEQGYTGELFF. The whole variable domain, filled in from reference TRBV28 and TRBJ2-2, reads DVKVTQSSRYLVKRTGEKVFLECVQDMDHENMFWYRQDPGLGLRLIYFSYDVKMKEKGDIPEGYSVSREKKERFSLILESASTNQTSMYLCASDEQGYTGELFFGEGSRLTVL.

The chain recombines TRBV2 with TRBJ2-4; D call uncertain. Germline CDR1 SNHLY, CDR2 FYNNEI. V was cut by 6 bases and J by 4 bases, with 13 bases left in between. The CDR3 has 14 amino acids. This CDR3 reads CASSGPSTKNIQYF. CDR3 DNA: TGTGCCAGCAGCGGCCCATCTACTAAAAACATTCAGTACTTC.

In regard to this clone: This CDR3 is also generated by other DNA sequences in the sample. This chain joins TRBV30 and TRBJ1-2, with D possibly being TRBD1 (6 bases). The V gene lost 0 bases and the J gene lost 5 bases, with 7 bases spanning the gap. This CDR3 contains 12 residues. Per the germline V gene, CDR1 is GTSNPN and CDR2 is SVGIG (reference sequence). DNA of the CDR3: TGTGCCTGGAGTGTCCAGGGGTATGGCTACACCTTC. It is translated as CAWSVQGYGYTF.

The chain carries TRBV29-1 and TRBJ1-1; weak D call: TRBD1 (5 bases). Germline V gene data show CDR1 as SQVTM and CDR2 as ANQGSEA. Trimming cost V 6 bases and J 10 bases, with 18 bases left between them. CDR3 size: 12 residues. CDR3 in amino acids: CSVVADRGRAFF. The CDR3 DNA is TGCAGCGTCGTTGCCGATCGGGGGAGAGCTTTCTTT. The full variable domain, in which reference TRBV29-1 and TRBJ1-1 provide the parts outside the CDR3, is SAVISQKPSRDICQRGTSLTIQCQVDSQVTMMFWYRQQPGQSLTLIATANQGSEATYESGFVIDKFPISRPNLTFSTLTVSNMSPEDSSIYLCSVVADRGRAFFGQGTRLTVV.

This clone was found a few times. The CDR3 spells CASSLDLSYNEQFF. For the CDR3, the DNA is TGTGCCAGCAGCTTAGATCTTTCATACAATGAGCAGTTCTTC. The chain combines TRBV7-6 with TRBJ2-1; D gene uncertain. Germline CDR1 SGHVS, CDR2 FNYEAQ. This CDR3 is 14 amino acids long. Trimming took off 1 base at V and 4 bases at J, with 8 bases between the two ends.